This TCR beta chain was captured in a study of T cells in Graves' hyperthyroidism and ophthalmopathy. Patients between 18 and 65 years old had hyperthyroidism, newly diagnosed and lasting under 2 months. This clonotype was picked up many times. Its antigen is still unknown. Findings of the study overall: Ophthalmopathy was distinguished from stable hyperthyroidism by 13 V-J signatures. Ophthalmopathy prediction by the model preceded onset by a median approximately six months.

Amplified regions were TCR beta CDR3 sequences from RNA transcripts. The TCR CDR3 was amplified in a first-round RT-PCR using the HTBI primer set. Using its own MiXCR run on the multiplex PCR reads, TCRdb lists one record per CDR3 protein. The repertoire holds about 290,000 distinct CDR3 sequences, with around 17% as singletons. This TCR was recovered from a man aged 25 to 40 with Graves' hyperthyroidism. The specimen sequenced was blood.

CDR3 nucleotides: TGTGCCAGCTCGACGGGACTGGCCGCCAATGAGCAGTTCTTC. This sequence encodes CASSTGLAANEQFF. The chain has TRBV18 and TRBJ2-1; maybe TRBD2 (6 bases). The germline CDR1 and CDR2 sequences are KGHSH and LQKENI. V was pared by 6 bases and J by 6 bases, with 15 bases between. The CDR3 contains 14 residues.